The entry below gives a single T cell receptor beta chain sequence along with its context. What it binds is not known. The data were taken from a study of T cell repertoires in cytomegalovirus infection. Study details: Public TCR beta signatures indicated both CMV infection and matching HLA type.

The CDR3 consists of 13 residues. V lost 11 bases, J lost 5 bases, and 4 bases stayed unmatched. Germline V lookup: CDR1 LNHDA, CDR2 SQIVND (reference sequence). MiXCR was run by TCRdb on the reads, yielding one entry per CDR3 protein. Altogether about 24,000 distinct CDR3 sequences are present, approximately 22% being singletons, with the ten largest covering approximately 91%. This specimen was CD8+ T cells from cultured PBMCs, taken from culture after CMV antigen stimulation. The receptor was derived from a human donor in good health (CMV status not recorded). Some clones in this sample may be carry-over from other donors' samples. V usage is TRBV19 and J usage is TRBJ2-3; 13 bases fit TRBD2. The CDR3 nucleotides read TGTGCCGCGACTAGCGGGGGGATAGATACGCAGTATTTT. It specifies CAATSGGIDTQYF.